This T cell receptor beta chain was documented in a study of cytomegalovirus exposure and HLA in healthy donors. Study-wide results and limits: Compared with the roughly 700-donor mean, an Asian-associated ancestry cluster reportedly had fewer N-insertions, according to a later analysis.

Germline V gives CDR1 SGHDN, CDR2 FVKESK. The CDR3 runs to 16 residues. The trim removed 1 base at V and 2 bases at J, leaving 6 bases unmatched. A remark on this clone: Its antigen remains unidentified.

The PCR had 60 Vbeta and 13 Jbeta primers. TCRdb's table, derived via immunoSEQ multiplex PCR, lists solely in-frame clones and lacks some. The sample includes 100,000 to 150,000 clones, 70% to 85% of them seen just once. V usage is TRBV14 and J usage is TRBJ2-7; 9 bases are a match to TRBD1. Sequencing used PBMCs. This clonotype was sampled from a woman aged 50 to 60 in good health and CMV-seropositive. CDR3 in amino acids: CASSQVVGTGPYEQYF. In DNA, the CDR3 is TGTGCCAGCAGCCAAGTTGTGGGGACAGGGCCCTACGAGCAGTACTTC.